This entry concerns a single T cell receptor beta chain. Its antigen is not yet known. No base-level quality is on record; no much larger clone is a single base apart. V is pruned by 7 bases and J by 3 bases, leaving 5 bases of the junction without a gene match. The germline V gene specifies SNHLY as CDR1 and FYNNEI as CDR2. The CDR3 spans 13 residues, from the cysteine through the phenylalanine. CDR3 DNA is the only sequence kept; it has 39 bases, read in frame from the first base. TCRbeta CDR3 regions were amplified from genomic DNA using the immunoSEQ Assay, a bias-controlled multiplex PCR. The published analysis was carried out like this. Within the assay, amplification of reference gene primers was used to estimate how many nucleated cells each sample contained. Sequence reads were collapsed and filtered to measure the absolute abundance of every unique TCRbeta CDR3 rearrangement. For each sample, productive Simpson clonality was calculated as the square root of Simpson's diversity index over productive rearrangements. TCRdb provides this immuneACCESS table in a form limited to in-frame rearrangements. Some clones are lacking; in checked studies, under half of them reflect an unresolved V gene, and why the rest are absent is not known. For V, J and clone size, that table is used; D and trimming come from the DNA. The sample has about 180,000 clones on record, roughly nine tenths of them singletons. The ten largest clonotypes hold less than 25% of the sample.

The data were taken from a study of blood T cell repertoires in COVID-19 (TCRdb year 2020). Broadly, across the study: Samples covering the acute and convalescent phases of COVID-19 were provided by collaborators in the United States, Italy and Spain. The material from the prospective study consisted of cDNA or gDNA derived from T cells, B-cell-depleted T cells, or PBMCs. Subjects who had been exposed to COVID-19, were actively infected with it, or had recovered from it provided the deeply sampled blood TCRbeta repertoires that made up the dataset. The repertoires were made available in a free public database intended to serve as a resource for research on the immune response to SARS-CoV-2. The samples were drawn from two sources: the first 160 participants of the ongoing ImmuneRACE study, and 1,254 subjects contributed by 6 global collaborators. Sample metadata almost always included a de-identified subject ID, COVID-19 status, age in years and sex. Where available, HLA class I and class II types were obtained from metadata supplied by the sample provider rather than from assay-based typing. Points the paper makes about the study in general: How much clinical and demographic metadata was included differed by source and by participant, and the metadata was provided uncurated.

The collaborating institutions used their own protocols to collect whole blood in K2EDTA tubes. Collaborator samples were shipped for TCRbeta analysis as frozen whole blood, isolated PBMCs, or DNA extracted from either sample type. This TCR derives from a man in his 70s with active or convalescent COVID-19. The sequenced material came from peripheral blood. The chain couples TRBV2 to TRBJ1-2; TRBD1 agrees with 7 junctional bases. Here is the DNA: TGTGCCAGCAAGGGACAGCACCACTATGGCTACACCTTC. Its protein is CASKGQHHYGYTF.